Below are 17 T cell receptor beta chains sequenced from a single sample in a study of T cells in Graves' hyperthyroidism and ophthalmopathy. From RNA transcripts, TCR beta CDR3 regions were amplified. When the TCR CDR3 underwent first-round RT-PCR, the HTBI primer set was used. MiXCR, applied by TCRdb to the multiplex PCR reads, yields one record per CDR3 protein. In the table there are around 700,000 distinct CDR3 sequences, around 19% of which are singletons. Sequencing input: blood. The receptors were sampled from a woman in her fifties or sixties with Graves' hyperthyroidism that later progressed to Graves' ophthalmopathy.

The chain couples TRBV7-8 to TRBJ1-1, with D hard to call. CDR3 size: 11 residues. V was cut by 4 bases and J by 8 bases, with 8 bases left in between. Germline CDR1 is SGHVS and CDR2 is FQNEAQ. The CDR3 region has the DNA TGTGCCAGCAGCTCAGTGGGGGAAGCTTTCTTT. Translation: CASSSVGEAFF.

This clonotype was found many times. The rearrangement joins TRBV27 to TRBJ2-3, with TRBD2 identical over 8 bases. The CDR3 spans 16 residues. V lost 6 bases, J lost 2 bases, and 10 bases stayed unmatched. Germline values: CDR1 MNHEY, CDR2 SMNVEV (reference sequence). CDR3 DNA: TGTGCCAGCAGCCCCCTCAGCGGGGGCCTCACAGATACGCAGTATTTT. Encoded protein: CASSPLSGGLTDTQYF.

This clonotype showed up just a few times. The genes are TRBV4-1 and TRBJ2-4; TRBD2 matches 7 bases. J lost 13 bases, V lost 1 base, and 19 bases had no gene match. CDR1 and CDR2 from the germline V gene are MGHRA and YSYEKL. The CDR3 loop spans 17 amino acids. CDR3 DNA sequence: TGCGCCAGCAGCCAAGCTCGGGGGGACTCTCGAGGGGAAAAACAGTACTTC. This encodes CASSQARGDSRGEKQYF.

This clonotype was counted between two and nine times. The chain uses TRBV15 and TRBJ2-1; 9 positions match TRBD1. Germline assignment: CDR1 LNHNV and CDR2 YYDKDF (reference sequence). The CDR3 is 16 amino acids. The J segment lost 5 bases and the V segment lost 3 bases, leaving 8 bases of the junction unmatched. The CDR3 DNA reads as TGTGCCACCAGCAGGGACCCGGGACAGGGAAACAATGAGCAGTTCTTC. It codes for CATSRDPGQGNNEQFF.

This clonotype was picked up many times. The V call is TRBV6-1, the J call TRBJ2-7; 7 bases are a match to TRBD2. Looked up from germline, CDR1 is MNHNS and CDR2 is SASEGT. The CDR3 extends over 13 amino acids. V shed 6 bases and J 6 bases; nucleotides not matched to a gene: 8. As DNA, the CDR3 is TGTGCCAGCAGACGGGGGGTCGGAAGCGAGCAGTACTTC. It encodes CASRRGVGSEQYF.

A few counts support this clonotype. The chain is built from TRBV28 and TRBJ2-3, with no clear D. Trimming cost V 2 bases and J 8 bases, with 8 bases left between them. The CDR3 consists of 12 residues. Germline V gives CDR1 MDHEN, CDR2 SYDVKM. CDR3 sequence: CASSLSRSTQYF. CDR3 DNA sequence: TGTGCCAGCAGTTTAAGCCGGAGTACGCAGTATTTT. Complete variable domain (other parts from reference TRBV28 and TRBJ2-3): DVKVTQSSRYLVKRTGEKVFLECVQDMDHENMFWYRQDPGLGLRLIYFSYDVKMKEKGDIPEGYSVSREKKERFSLILESASTNQTSMYLCASSLSRSTQYFGPGTRLTVL.

On this clonotype itself: This may be a read error, as it is one base from a much larger clone. J is TRBJ2-7 and V is TRBV2; 7 positions match TRBD1. Germline CDR1 is SNHLY and CDR2 is FYNNEI. The CDR3 covers 13 residues. The junction had 2 bases not matched to a gene; V was cut back by 6 bases and J by 0 bases. As DNA, the CDR3 is TGTGCCAGCAGCGACAGGGCCTCCTACGAGCAGTACTTC. It translates to CASSDRASYEQYF.

The CDR3 region has the DNA TGTGCCAGCAGTCAACCACCGGGTCAGGGGGCGCACAATGAGCAGTTCTTC. This sequence encodes CASSQPPGQGAHNEQFF. V gene TRBV28 combines with J gene TRBJ2-1; 8 bases are shared with TRBD1. Trimming removed 5 bases from V and 5 bases from J; junction bases left unmatched: 14. The CDR3 runs 17 residues. Germline values: CDR1 MDHEN, CDR2 SYDVKM.

This clonotype is a singleton in its sample. The chain employs TRBV6-1 and TRBJ1-3; no definite D call. The V end lost 6 bases, the J end lost 3 bases, and 15 bases lay between the germline ends. CDR1 and CDR2 from the germline V gene are MNHNS and SASEGT. This CDR3 region has 15 residues. The DNA for the CDR3 is TGTGCCAGCAGGCCGACGGAGAGAATTGGAAACACCATATATTTT. Its protein is CASRPTERIGNTIYF.

In DNA form, the CDR3 reads TGTGCCAGCAGTTCCGGGACAGGTGGTGATAAACTGTTTTTT. This gives the protein CASSSGTGGDKLFF. The chain recombines TRBV6-9 with TRBJ1-4; TRBD1 agrees at 8 bases. CDR1 is MNHGY, CDR2 SVAAGI, per germline. The CDR3 length is 14 residues. J gave up 11 bases and V 4 bases, and 9 bases lay outside the gene matches.

This clonotype has a count of ten or more. This CDR3 reads CSVEGDEETQYF. The DNA for the CDR3 is TGCAGCGTTGAGGGGGATGAAGAGACCCAGTACTTC. The chain is built from TRBV29-1 and TRBJ2-5; D could derive from TRBD1 or TRBD2 (5 bases each). This CDR3 contains 12 residues. Germline V lookup: CDR1 SQVTM, CDR2 ANQGSEA. The V and J ends lost 3 bases and 3 bases respectively, with 8 bases between them.

The chain links TRBV5-1 to TRBJ1-2; 10 nucleotides align to TRBD1. Germline V gives CDR1 SGHRS, CDR2 YFSETQ. V lost 4 bases and J lost 8; bases outside the gene matches: 11. This CDR3 spans 15 amino acids. DNA of the CDR3: TGCGCCAGCAGCCCGGACAGGGGGGAGTTAACGGGCTACACCTTC. Residues: CASSPDRGELTGYTF.

The gene calls are TRBV6-1 and TRBJ1-6; TRBD1 matches at 7 bases. The CDR3 covers 15 residues. The V gene end was trimmed by 7 bases and the J gene end by 4 bases; junction bases not matched to a gene: 7. Per the germline V gene, CDR1 is MNHNS and CDR2 is SASEGT. CDR3 in amino acids: CASMRDSLYNSPLHF. CDR3 DNA sequence: TGTGCCAGCATGAGGGACAGTCTTTATAATTCACCCCTCCACTTT.

J is TRBJ2-1 and V is TRBV5-1, with no clear D. V was pared by 0 bases and J by 8 bases, with 9 bases between. The CDR3 contains 13 residues. Germline CDR1 is SGHRS and CDR2 is YFSETQ. CDR3 coding DNA: TGCGCCAGCAGCTTGGAGGGAATGCATGAGCAGTTCTTC. It specifies CASSLEGMHEQFF. Filled out from reference TRBV5-1 and TRBJ2-1, the complete variable domain reads KAGVTQTPRYLIKTRGQQVTLSCSPISGHRSVSWYQQTPGQGLQFLFEYFSETQRNKGNFPGRFSGRQFSNSRSEMNVSTLELGDSALYLCASSLEGMHEQFFGPGTRLTVL.

This sequence joins TRBV12-3 or TRBV12-4 and TRBJ1-2; TRBD1 might be the D (6 bases). CDR3 length: 15 amino acids. V was trimmed by 5 bases and J by 4 bases, leaving 17 bases between them. This CDR3 reads CASSPPGTNFYGYTF. The CDR3 DNA sequence: TGTGCCAGCAGTCCCCCCGGGACAAATTTCTATGGCTACACCTTC.

As concerns this clonotype: Germline and junction disagree at one end, which may indicate a read error. This CDR3 is CASSWASNGEKLFF. CDR3 DNA: TGTGCCAGTAGCTGGGCCTCTAATGGTGAAAAACTGTTTTTT. The rearrangement joins TRBV5-8 to TRBJ1-4; no firm D call. This CDR3 is built from 14 residues. Germline CDR1 is SGHTS and CDR2 is YDEGEE.

This chain links TRBV7-9 with TRBJ2-2; weak D call: TRBD1 (5 bases). The DNA end favors TRBJ1-1, so the J call may be wrong. Germline loops: CDR1 SEHNR, CDR2 FQNEAQ (reference sequence). The CDR3 is 12 amino acids. CDR3 in DNA: TGTGCCAGCAGCCCAGCAGGGTGGGGAGCTTTCTTT. Protein sequence: CASSPAGWGAFF.